This TCR beta chain was documented in a study of cytotoxic CD8 clonotypes in ibrutinib-treated CLL. About the study: Response samples were taken after a median roughly twelve months of treatment, range 6 to 36. Findings and limits, study-wide: Clonality went up at ibrutinib response and then declined back toward baseline at progression. In sustained-remission versus progressing patients, sampling times differed.

Concerning this clone itself: Antigen unknown.

Some clones are missing from TCRdb's copy, which holds only in-frame ones; the method was immunoSEQ multiplex PCR. Found here are more than 85,000 clones, roughly three quarters of them singletons; the top ten hold 20% to 25%. The trim removed 5 bases at V and 5 bases at J, leaving 7 bases unmatched. CDR1 and CDR2 (germline): SEHNR, FQNEAQ (reference sequence). CDR3 length: 16 amino acids. V and J are TRBV7-9 and TRBJ1-4; TRBD1 matches at 11 bases. This receptor was obtained from a human donor with chronic lymphocytic leukemia. The source was PBMCs, collected after 24 months of ibrutinib treatment. CDR3 nucleotides: TGTGCCAGCAGCCTTCGGACAGGGGGCTTAAATGAAAAACTGTTTTTT. It specifies CASSLRTGGLNEKLFF.